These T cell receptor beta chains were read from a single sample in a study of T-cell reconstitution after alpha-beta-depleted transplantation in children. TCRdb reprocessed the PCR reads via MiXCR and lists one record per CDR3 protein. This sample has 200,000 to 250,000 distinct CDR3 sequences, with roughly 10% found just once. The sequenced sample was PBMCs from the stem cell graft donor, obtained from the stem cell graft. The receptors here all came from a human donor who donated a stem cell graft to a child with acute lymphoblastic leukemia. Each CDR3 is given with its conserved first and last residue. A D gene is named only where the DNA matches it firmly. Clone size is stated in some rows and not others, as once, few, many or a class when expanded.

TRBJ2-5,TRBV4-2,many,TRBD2,CASSPGLAGGSGETQYF,TGTGCCAGCAGCCCGGGACTAGCGGGGGGGTCCGGAGAGACCCAGTACTTC
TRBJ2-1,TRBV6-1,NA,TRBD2,CASWRPSGDARGNEQFF,TGTGCCAGCTGGAGACCTAGCGGGGACGCCCGAGGAAATGAGCAGTTCTTC
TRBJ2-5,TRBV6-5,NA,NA,CASSFAGGWETQYF,TGTGCCAGCAGTTTTGCAGGAGGATGGGAGACCCAGTACTTC
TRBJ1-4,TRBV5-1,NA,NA,CASTRDAATNEKLFF,TGCGCCAGTACGAGGGACGCCGCAACTAATGAAAAACTGTTTTTT
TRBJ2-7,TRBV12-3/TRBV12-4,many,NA,CASSPGGRYEQYF,TGTGCCAGCAGTCCCGGTGGGCGGTACGAGCAGTACTTC
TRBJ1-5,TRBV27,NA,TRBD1,CASSPKGFRQGAGSNQPQHF,TGTGCCAGCAGTCCGAAGGGGTTTCGACAGGGGGCGGGAAGCAATCAGCCCCAGCATTTT
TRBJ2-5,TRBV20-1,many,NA,CSARVLRGAYTPAETQYF,TGCAGTGCTAGAGTCCTTCGGGGGGCCTACACCCCCGCAGAGACCCAGTACTTC
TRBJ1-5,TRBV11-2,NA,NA,CASSLVGNSNQPQHF,TGTGCCAGCAGCTTAGTCGGAAATAGCAATCAGCCCCAGCATTTT
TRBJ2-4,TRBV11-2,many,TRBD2,CASSLDRRPSGGARGAKNIQYF,TGTGCCAGCAGCTTAGATCGTCGGCCTAGCGGGGGGGCCAGGGGAGCCAAAAACATTCAGTACTTC
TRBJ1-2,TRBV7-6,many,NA,CASSQSSRRGVYGYTF,TGTGCCAGCAGCCAATCAAGCAGGCGGGGGGTATATGGCTACACCTTC
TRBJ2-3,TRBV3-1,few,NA,CASSLHGEDTQYF,TGTGCCAGCAGCCTACATGGGGAAGATACGCAGTATTTT
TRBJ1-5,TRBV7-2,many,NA,CASSLNPFNQPQHF,TGTGCCAGCAGCTTAAATCCATTCAATCAGCCCCAGCATTTT
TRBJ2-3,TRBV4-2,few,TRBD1,CASSLGQGPDTQYF,TGTGCCAGCAGCCTGGGACAGGGCCCAGATACGCAGTATTTT
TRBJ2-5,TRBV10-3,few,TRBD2,CAISESTGLAGKETQYF,TGTGCCATCAGTGAGAGCACTGGACTAGCGGGGAAAGAGACCCAGTACTTC
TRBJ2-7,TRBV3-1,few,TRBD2,CASSPTSGGGSGQYF,TGTGCCAGCAGCCCAACTAGCGGGGGAGGATCGGGACAGTACTTC
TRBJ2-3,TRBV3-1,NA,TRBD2,CATSPTSGGGGDTQYF,TGTGCCACCTCCCCTACTAGCGGGGGGGGTGGAGATACGCAGTATTTT
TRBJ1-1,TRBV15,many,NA,CATSRLIGRLEAFF,TGTGCCACCAGCCGGCTCATCGGACGGCTAGAAGCTTTCTTT
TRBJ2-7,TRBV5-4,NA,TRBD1,CASSPKQGRVYEQYF,TGTGCCAGCAGCCCGAAACAGGGGCGCGTTTACGAGCAGTACTTC
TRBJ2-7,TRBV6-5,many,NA,CASSYSDRSYEQYF,TGTGCCAGCAGTTACTCCGACAGATCCTACGAGCAGTACTTC
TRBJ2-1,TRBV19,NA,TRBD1,CASSIDGTGGYNEQFF,TGTGCCAGTAGTATAGATGGGACAGGGGGTTACAATGAGCAGTTCTTC
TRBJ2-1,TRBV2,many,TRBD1,CASSEQGAGNEQFF,TGTGCCAGCAGTGAACAGGGGGCAGGGAATGAGCAGTTCTTC
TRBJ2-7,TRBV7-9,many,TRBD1,CASSLQQGVYEQYF,TGTGCCAGCAGCTTACAGCAGGGGGTATACGAGCAGTACTTC
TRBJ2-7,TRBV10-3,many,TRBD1,CAISKRQGPFSYEQYF,TGTGCCATCAGCAAACGACAGGGGCCCTTTTCCTACGAGCAGTACTTC
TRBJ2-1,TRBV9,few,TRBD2,CASSVPGLLNEQFF,TGTGCCAGCAGCGTCCCGGGACTACTCAATGAGCAGTTCTTC
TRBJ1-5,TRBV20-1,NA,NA,CSAVGVSNQPQHF,TGCAGTGCTGTCGGGGTTAGCAATCAGCCCCAGCATTTT
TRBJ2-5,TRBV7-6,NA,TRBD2,CASSLVSGVQETQYF,TGTGCCAGCAGCTTAGTCAGCGGGGTCCAAGAGACCCAGTACTTC